The sequence of this T cell receptor (beta chain) was determined in a study of blood T cell repertoires in COVID-19. Across the study: The study drew acute and convalescent COVID-19 samples from the United States, Italy and Spain.

J gave up 0 bases and V 4 bases, and 6 bases lay outside the gene matches. The CDR3 contains 16 residues. In germline, CDR1 is SGHNT, CDR2 YYREEE (reference sequence). The method was immunoSEQ multiplex PCR; TCRdb's version includes in-frame clones alone and lacks a portion of them. The data show 200,000 to 250,000 clones, about 83% seen once. The chain combines TRBV5-4 with TRBJ2-7, with 11 bases that match TRBD2. This TCR derives from a woman aged 25-40 years with COVID-19, enrolled during active disease. The sequenced material came from peripheral blood. This CDR3 reads CASSGGSGRVSYEQYF. CDR3 sequence (DNA): TGTGCCAGCAGCGGGGGTAGCGGGAGGGTCTCCTACGAGCAGTACTTC.